A selection of T cell receptor beta chains follows, all from one sample in a study of T cells in Graves' hyperthyroidism and ophthalmopathy. TCRdb called the multiplex PCR reads again in MiXCR, with one record for every CDR3 protein. Here the sample spans hundreds of thousands of distinct CDR3 sequences, about 16% being singletons. The specimen sequenced was blood. All receptors come from a woman in her forties with Graves' ophthalmopathy. Both conserved end residues are part of each CDR3. D genes are given only for firm matches. Only some rows state a clone size, as once, few, many or a class for expanded clones.

>many|TRBJ2-1|TRBV27|-
CASSLWTGSSYNEQFF
TGTGCCAGCAGTTTGTGGACCGGGAGCTCCTACAATGAGCAGTTCTTC
>-|TRBJ1-1|TRBV12-3/TRBV12-4|-
CASQGYTEAFF
TGTGCCAGTCAGGGTTACACTGAAGCTTTCTTT
>many|TRBJ2-1|TRBV5-1|-
CASSSSRDWRYNEQFF
TGCGCCAGCAGCTCCTCCCGGGACTGGAGGTACAATGAGCAGTTCTTC
>many|TRBJ2-2|TRBV6-1|-
CASRTGLNTGELFF
TGTGCCAGCAGGACAGGCCTGAACACCGGGGAGCTGTTTTTT
>many|TRBJ2-3|TRBV2|-
CASSEPNTDTQYF
TGTGCCAGCAGTGAACCCAACACAGATACGCAGTATTTT
>few|TRBJ2-1|TRBV3-1|TRBD2
CASSQTTGGPNEQFF
TGTGCCAGCAGCCAAACAACGGGAGGGCCCAATGAGCAGTTCTTC
>many|TRBJ1-1|TRBV11-2|TRBD1
CASSPRQGLGTEAFF
TGTGCCAGCAGCCCCCGACAGGGGTTGGGCACTGAAGCTTTCTTT
>many|TRBJ1-4|TRBV5-1|-
CASSSNFNEKLFF
TGCGCCAGCAGCTCAAACTTTAATGAAAAACTGTTTTTT
>many|TRBJ2-5|TRBV20-1|-
CSARSVGIETQYF
TGCAGTGCTAGATCCGTCGGGATAGAGACCCAGTACTTC
>many|TRBJ2-5|TRBV10-3|TRBD1
CAISRGSVTETQYF
TGTGCCATCTCCAGGGGGAGCGTAACAGAGACCCAGTACTTC
>-|TRBJ1-2|TRBV30|TRBD1
CGGTQGVGGYTF
TGTGGCGGGACGCAGGGGGTAGGAGGCTACACCTTC
>few|TRBJ1-3|TRBV7-9|-
CASSLQGVSGNTIYF
TGTGCCAGCAGCTTACAAGGAGTCTCTGGAAACACCATATATTTT
>few|TRBJ2-5|TRBV18|-
CASSPTHQETQYF
TGTGCCAGCTCACCGACCCACCAAGAGACCCAGTACTTC
>-|TRBJ2-3|TRBV5-1|-
CASSLDGGGQYF
TGTGCCAGCAGCTTGGATGGTGGCGGGCAGTATTTT
>many|TRBJ2-3|TRBV20-1|-
CSARGPANTQYF
TGCAGTGCTAGGGGTCCGGCTAATACGCAGTATTTT
>-|TRBJ2-1|TRBV28|TRBD2
CVSSLFQRDGVGQFF
TGTGTCAGCAGTTTATTTCAGCGGGACGGTGTAGGGCAGTTCTTC
>few|TRBJ2-3|TRBV30|-
CAWSVKVDTQYF
TGTGCCTGGAGTGTCAAGGTGGATACGCAGTATTTT